This T cell receptor (beta chain) was documented in a study of blood T cell repertoires in COVID-19. Study context: Acute-phase and convalescent COVID-19 samples originated in the United States, Italy and Spain. T cells, B-cell-depleted T cells, or PBMCs supplied cDNA or gDNA.

Under the authors' procedure: Estimates of nucleated cell counts were drawn from the amplification of reference gene primers. The assay was immunoSEQ multiplex PCR, and TCRdb's table has in-frame clones only and misses some. V and J calls and clone size are given by that table; D and trimming were obtained from the DNA. Here the sample spans about 140,000 clones, roughly 85% being singletons. The ends lost 5 bases at V and 2 bases at J; junction bases unmatched: 4. This CDR3 is built from 15 residues. Germline-derived CDR1 and CDR2 are SGHVS and FNYEAQ. The receptor comes from a man between 50 and 59 years old with acute or convalescent COVID-19. The rearrangement joins TRBV7-6 to TRBJ2-7; 12 nucleotides line up with TRBD2. Sequenced input: peripheral blood. CDR3: CASSPLAGGPYEQYF. CDR3 bases: TGTGCCAGCAGCCCCCTAGCGGGAGGGCCCTACGAGCAGTACTTC.